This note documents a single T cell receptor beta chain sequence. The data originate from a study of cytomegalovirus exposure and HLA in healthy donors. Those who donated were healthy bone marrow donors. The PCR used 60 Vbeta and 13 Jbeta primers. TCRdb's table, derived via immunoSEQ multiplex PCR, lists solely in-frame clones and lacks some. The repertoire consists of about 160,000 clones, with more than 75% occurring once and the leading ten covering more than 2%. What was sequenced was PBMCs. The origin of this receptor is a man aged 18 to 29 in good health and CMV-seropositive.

CDR3 in DNA: TGTGCCAGCAGTAATGTACGGGGGAGAACTGAAGCTTTCTTT. It encodes CASSNVRGRTEAFF. The genes are TRBV7-8 and TRBJ1-1, with D tentatively TRBD1 (5 bases). V was trimmed by 6 bases and J by 5 bases, leaving 16 bases between them. Germline lookup yields CDR1 SGHVS and CDR2 FQNEAQ. The CDR3 length is 14 residues.